These T cell receptor beta chains were read from a single sample in a study of blood T cells in healthy people across ages. TCRdb re-analysed the 5' RACE reads in MiXCR, keeping a single row per CDR3 protein. Among about 970,000 distinct CDR3 sequences listed, roughly 47% were seen once. Sequencing used blood. The receptors here all came from a woman aged 55-69 years in good health. Both conserved end residues are part of each CDR3. The D gene is left open where the match is weak.

D gene: NA; J gene: TRBJ2-7; V gene: TRBV12-3/TRBV12-4; CDR3 protein: CASSHHDAGKAYEQYF
D gene: NA; J gene: TRBJ1-2; V gene: TRBV30; CDR3 protein: CAWSVQARGYTF
D gene: TRBD2; J gene: NA; V gene: TRBV3-1; CDR3 protein: CASSQGRLAGVEYNEQYF
D gene: NA; J gene: TRBJ2-5; V gene: TRBV11-2; CDR3 protein: CASSREPVPETQYF
D gene: TRBD1; J gene: TRBJ2-7; V gene: TRBV12-3/TRBV12-4; CDR3 protein: CASSLTPGQGKSSYEQYF
D gene: NA; J gene: TRBJ2-3; V gene: TRBV4-1; CDR3 protein: CASSQGTRRYADTQYF
D gene: NA; J gene: TRBJ2-4; V gene: TRBV20-1; CDR3 protein: CSAPRDAAAKNIQYF
D gene: NA; J gene: TRBJ2-3; V gene: TRBV30; CDR3 protein: CAWGLGTDTQYF
D gene: NA; J gene: TRBJ2-5; V gene: TRBV5-1; CDR3 protein: CASTKDYLQETQYF
D gene: NA; J gene: TRBJ2-7; V gene: TRBV28; CDR3 protein: CASRDNGVRYEQYF
D gene: TRBD1; J gene: TRBJ2-1; V gene: TRBV28; CDR3 protein: CASSYTGTGSYNEQFF
D gene: NA; J gene: TRBJ2-7; V gene: TRBV29-1; CDR3 protein: CSVGVFRAGRHEQYF
D gene: TRBD2; J gene: NA; V gene: TRBV11-2; CDR3 protein: CASSTSGRALETQYF